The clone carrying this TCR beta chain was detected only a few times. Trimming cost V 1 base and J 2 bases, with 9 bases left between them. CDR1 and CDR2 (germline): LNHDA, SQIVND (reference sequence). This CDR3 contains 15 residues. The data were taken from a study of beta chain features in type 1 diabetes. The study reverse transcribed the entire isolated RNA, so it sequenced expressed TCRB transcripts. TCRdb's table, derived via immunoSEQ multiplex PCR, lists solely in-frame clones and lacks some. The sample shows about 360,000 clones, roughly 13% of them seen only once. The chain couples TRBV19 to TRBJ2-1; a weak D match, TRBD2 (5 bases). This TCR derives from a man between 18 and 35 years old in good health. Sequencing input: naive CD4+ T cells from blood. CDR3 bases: TGTGCCAGTAGTATAGTGGCGGGCCCCTACAATGAGCAGTTCTTC. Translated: CASSIVAGPYNEQFF.